This TCR beta chain was retrieved from a study of T cells after yellow fever vaccination. Overall study findings and caveats: There was a small share of clonotypes that showed up in both the CD4 and CD8 compartments.

V lost 10 bases, J lost 5 bases, and 7 bases stayed unmatched. This CDR3 spans 13 amino acids. CDR1 is ENHRY, CDR2 SYGVKD, per germline. In this sample, this clonotype turned up many times. Its antigen is still unknown. From the 5' RACE reads, TCRdb called clonotypes with MiXCR, one entry per CDR3 protein. The table lists under 350,000 distinct CDR3 sequences, 4.1% of them singletons. The chain carries TRBV10-3 and TRBJ2-1; 8 positions agree with TRBD2. The sequence was collected from a man aged 18-30 years who received the YFV17D yellow fever vaccine. The sequences come from PBMCs, collected 5 days after the yellow fever booster vaccination. This CDR3 reads CATAWRGDNEQFF. In DNA form, the CDR3 reads TGTGCCACTGCCTGGCGGGGGGACAATGAGCAGTTCTTC.